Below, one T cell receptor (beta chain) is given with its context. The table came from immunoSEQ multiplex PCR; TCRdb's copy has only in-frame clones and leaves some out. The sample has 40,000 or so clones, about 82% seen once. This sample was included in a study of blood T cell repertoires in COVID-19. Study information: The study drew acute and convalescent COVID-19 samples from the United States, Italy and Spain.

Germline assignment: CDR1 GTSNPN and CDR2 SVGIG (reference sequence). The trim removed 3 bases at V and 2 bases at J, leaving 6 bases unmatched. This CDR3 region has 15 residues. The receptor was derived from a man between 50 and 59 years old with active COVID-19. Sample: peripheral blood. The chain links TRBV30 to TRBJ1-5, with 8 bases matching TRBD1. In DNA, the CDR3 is TGTGCCTGGAGGAAACAGGGGGACGGCAATCAGCCCCAGCATTTT. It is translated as CAWRKQGDGNQPQHF.